Following are 21 T cell receptor beta chains from one sample sequenced in a study of beta chain features in type 1 diabetes. Study findings and constraints: Significant though moderate, a shortening of TCRB CDR3s appeared in all four CD4+ subsets of Type 1 diabetes patients.

Investigators reverse transcribed all isolated RNA, so they sequenced expressed TCRB transcripts. The protocol was immunoSEQ multiplex PCR, while the TCRdb copy is restricted to in-frame clones and leaves out a portion. The data show roughly 150,000 clones, roughly 8% seen once. For these TCRs, the target antigens are not known. The sequenced sample consisted of central memory CD4+ T cells from blood. Receptor source: a woman aged 18-35 years with type 1 diabetes.

This clone was counted between two and nine times. The J gene is TRBJ1-5, the V gene TRBV27, with D maybe TRBD1 (5 bases). The V gene lost 7 bases and the J gene lost 6 bases, with 16 bases spanning the gap. Germline-derived CDR1 and CDR2 are MNHEY and SMNVEV (reference sequence). CDR3 size: 14 residues. The CDR3 coding sequence is TGTGCCAGCACCCTGGAGGGGCCTAGTCAGCCCCAGCATTTT. This encodes CASTLEGPSQPQHF.

This clone turned up a few times. The chain employs TRBV4-3 and TRBJ2-1; 7 nucleotides line up with TRBD2. This CDR3 has 15 residues. The V segment lost 4 bases and the J segment 9 bases; nucleotides outside the gene matches: 12. The germline V gene encodes CDR1 LGHNA and CDR2 YSLEER. CDR3 sequence: CASSRTSVLGTEQFF. In DNA, the CDR3 is TGCGCCAGCAGCCGAACTAGCGTCTTAGGGACTGAGCAGTTCTTC.

This clone was detected a few times. This chain connects TRBV30 to TRBJ1-3; D not resolved. The CDR3 is made up of 13 amino acids. The V gene lost 4 bases and the J gene lost 4 bases, with 11 bases spanning the gap. Germline CDR1 and CDR2: GTSNPN and SVGIG (reference sequence). CDR3 coding DNA: TGTGCCTGGATTTCTACGTCGGGAAACACCATATATTTT. It yields the protein CAWISTSGNTIYF.

The chain uses TRBV7-6 and TRBJ2-1; 8 nucleotides align to TRBD1. V gave up 5 bases and J gave up 16 bases; unmatched junction bases: 10. Germline V gene data show CDR1 as SGHVS and CDR2 as FNYEAQ. The CDR3 runs to 12 residues. The CDR3 region is CASSHRTGKRFF. In DNA form, the CDR3 reads TGTGCCAGCAGCCATAGGACAGGGAAACGATTCTTC.

This chain uses TRBV19 with TRBJ2-1; 10 bases align to TRBD2. With V trimmed by 6 bases and J by 7 bases, 3 bases remained unmatched. CDR3 length: 13 residues. Germline V lookup: CDR1 LNHDA, CDR2 SQIVND (reference sequence). The CDR3 sequence is CASRGLAWNEQFF. The CDR3 DNA reads as TGTGCCAGTAGGGGACTAGCGTGGAATGAGCAGTTCTTC.

This clone was found a few times. The chain is built from TRBV5-4 and TRBJ1-2; D perhaps matches TRBD1 (5 bases). The ends were cut back, 7 bases at V and 6 bases at J, with 19 bases in the middle. The CDR3 is made up of 14 amino acids. CDR1 SGHNT and CDR2 YYREEE come from the germline V gene (reference sequence). For the CDR3, the DNA is TGTGCCAGCTCCCCTGACCCAGGGAACCATGGCTACACCTTC. Translation gives CASSPDPGNHGYTF.

About this clone itself: At one of its ends the junction is not consistent with the germline gene, which may arise from a read error. The V gene is TRBV7-2, the J gene TRBJ1-2, with D hard to call. The germline V gene encodes CDR1 SGHTA and CDR2 FQGNSA. This CDR3 is 12 amino acids long. The CDR3 DNA reads TGTGCCAGCAGCTTGTTCGCCCGGAGATCTGCCTTC. It translates to CASSLFARRSAF.

Here the CDR3 DNA reads TGTGCCAGCAACCACAGGGAGTCCTACGAGCAGTACTTC. Protein: CASNHRESYEQYF. The rearrangement links TRBV6-6 to TRBJ2-7; D perhaps matches TRBD1 (6 bases). Trimming cost V 7 bases and J 1 base, with 11 bases left between them. This CDR3 spans 13 amino acids. Germline V gene sequence: CDR1 MNHNY, CDR2 SVGAGI (reference sequence).

V gene TRBV11-2 combines with J gene TRBJ1-6; the D is unclear. The germline V and J ends were trimmed by 3 bases and 9 bases, with 9 bases remaining between them. This CDR3 spans 13 amino acids. CDR1 is SGHAT, CDR2 FQNNGV, per germline. The CDR3 DNA sequence: TGTGCCAGCAGCTTGGCTCCTCGTTCACCCCTCCACTTT. This sequence encodes CASSLAPRSPLHF. Full variable domain (rest looked up from reference TRBV11-2 and TRBJ1-6): EAGVAQSPRYKIIEKRQSVAFWCNPISGHATLYWYQQILGQGPKLLIQFQNNGVVDDSQLPKDRFSAERLKGVDSTLKIQPAKLEDSAVYLCASSLAPRSPLHFGNGTRLTVT.

The table lists this clone with a few counts. The chain has TRBV7-2 and TRBJ2-2; D not certain. CDR3 length: 14 residues. CDR1 and CDR2 from the germline V gene are SGHTA and FQGNSA. V lost 0 bases and J lost 8, with 10 bases in between. CDR3 amino acids: CASSLANFAGELFF. The CDR3 DNA reads TGTGCCAGCAGCTTAGCGAACTTCGCTGGGGAGCTGTTTTTT.

The sample holds a few counts of this clone. The V call is TRBV19, the J call TRBJ1-5; no reliable D call. The CDR3 spans 12 residues. The V gene's germline CDR1 is LNHDA and CDR2 SQIVND (reference sequence). V lost 5 bases to trimming and J lost 5 bases, with 7 bases between them. The CDR3 region is CASSEQYQPQHF. CDR3 in DNA: TGTGCCAGTAGTGAACAGTATCAGCCCCAGCATTTT.

This clone was counted between two and nine times. The chain has TRBV6-5 and TRBJ2-1; D unresolved. This CDR3 spans 11 amino acids. CDR1 and CDR2 (germline): MNHEY, SVGAGI. Trimming removed 6 bases from V and 4 bases from J, with 4 bases in between. Written as DNA, the CDR3 is TGTGCCAGCAGCAGATACAATGAGCAGTTCTTC. Translation: CASSRYNEQFF.

CDR3 protein: CASSQDSGSSYNEQFF. The CDR3, as DNA: TGCGCCAGCAGCCAAGATAGCGGGAGCTCCTACAATGAGCAGTTCTTC. The chain employs TRBV4-1 and TRBJ2-1; 9 bases agree with TRBD2. This CDR3 spans 16 amino acids. V dropped 0 bases and J dropped 0; count of bases not matched to a gene: 0. From germline, CDR1 is MGHRA and CDR2 YSYEKL.

The chain employs TRBV28 and TRBJ2-1; D is perhaps TRBD2 (5 bases). This CDR3 is 13 amino acids long. The V gene lost 11 bases and the J gene lost 0 bases, with 11 bases spanning the gap. From germline, CDR1 is MDHEN and CDR2 SYDVKM. The CDR3 DNA follows: TGTGCCTCTGGTGGGAGCTCCTACAATGAGCAGTTCTTC. Translated, it gives CASGGSSYNEQFF.

The sample holds a few counts of this clone. The chain links TRBV4-3 to TRBJ2-2, with 7 nucleotides matching TRBD1. V lost 3 bases, J lost 6 bases, and 7 bases stayed unmatched. CDR1 and CDR2 from the germline V gene are LGHNA and YSLEER. The CDR3 is made up of 15 amino acids. CDR3 sequence (DNA): TGCGCCAGCAGCCAGGAAACAGGGGCGGCCGGGGAGCTGTTTTTT. Protein sequence: CASSQETGAAGELFF.

In its sample, this clone was seen many times. The chain uses TRBV9 and TRBJ2-7; 9 bases are shared with TRBD1. Germline loops: CDR1 SGDLS, CDR2 YYNGEE. The CDR3 consists of 15 residues. V lost 0 bases to trimming and J lost 5 bases; unmatched junction nucleotides: 6. The CDR3 nucleotides read TGTGCCAGCAGCGTAGAGGGACAGGGAGGAAACGAGCAGTACTTC. It codes for CASSVEGQGGNEQYF.

The V gene is TRBV11-2, the J gene TRBJ1-1; 8 nucleotides line up with TRBD1. CDR1 is SGHAT and CDR2 is FQNNGV in the germline V gene. V trimming: 6 bases; J trimming: 5 bases; junction bases outside the gene matches: 11. The CDR3 runs 15 residues. DNA for the CDR3: TGTGCCAGCAGTATAGGGGACAGGAGAGGGACTGAAGCTTTCTTT. Protein: CASSIGDRRGTEAFF. The whole variable domain, filled in from reference TRBV11-2 and TRBJ1-1, reads EAGVAQSPRYKIIEKRQSVAFWCNPISGHATLYWYQQILGQGPKLLIQFQNNGVVDDSQLPKDRFSAERLKGVDSTLKIQPAKLEDSAVYLCASSIGDRRGTEAFFGQGTRLTVV.

This clone was counted between two and nine times. The genes are TRBV4-3 and TRBJ2-2; TRBD2 agrees at 11 bases. In germline, CDR1 is LGHNA, CDR2 YSLEER. V lost 2 bases to trimming and J lost 2 bases; unmatched junction nucleotides: 1. The CDR3 length is 16 residues. CDR3 coding DNA: TGCGCCAGCAGCCAACTAGCGGGGGGAAACACCGGGGAGCTGTTTTTT. Protein: CASSQLAGGNTGELFF.

The V and J genes are TRBV6-5 and TRBJ1-2; TRBD1 is a possible D gene (6 bases). Looked up from germline, CDR1 is MNHEY and CDR2 is SVGAGI. The CDR3 is 12 residues long. Trimming removed 5 bases at V and 8 bases at J, with 12 bases between. The CDR3 loop is CASSNQGNGYTF. As DNA, the CDR3 is TGTGCCAGCAGTAACCAGGGGAACGGCTACACCTTC.

Only a few counts were recorded for this clone. The rearrangement uses TRBV29-1 and TRBJ2-7, with 11 bases identical to TRBD2. The CDR3 is 12 residues long. Germline CDR1 SQVTM, CDR2 ANQGSEA. With 4 bases clipped from V and 6 bases from J, the junction kept 2 bases outside the gene matches. The CDR3 protein is CSVAGTSGEQYF. CDR3 DNA sequence: TGCAGCGTTGCTGGGACTAGCGGCGAGCAGTACTTC.

This sequence joins TRBV6-6 and TRBJ1-4, with D possibly TRBD1 on 5 matching bases. V shed 6 bases and J shed 0 bases, with 11 bases lying between them. The germline gives CDR1 MNHNY, CDR2 SVGAGI (reference sequence). The CDR3 runs to 15 residues. CDR3: CASRSQVATNEKLFF. CDR3 in DNA: TGTGCCAGCAGGTCACAGGTTGCAACTAATGAAAAACTGTTTTTT.